Shown below are 20 T cell receptor beta chains from a single sample sequenced in a study of blood T cell repertoires in COVID-19. The repertoire was sequenced with immunoSEQ multiplex PCR; TCRdb's copy has only in-frame clones and lacks some. This sample yields over 80,000 clones, of which approximately 91% are seen a single time; approximately 7.4% belongs to the top ten. The sequencing sample was made of peripheral blood. The receptors originated from a man between 65 and 79 years old with acute or convalescent COVID-19.

The V and J genes are TRBV24-1 and TRBJ2-7; D may be TRBD2 (7 bases). The CDR3 consists of 15 residues. V was cut by 7 bases and J by 6 bases, with 21 bases left in between. Germline V gene lookup returns CDR1 KGHDR and CDR2 SFDVKD. The CDR3 sequence is CATSEGGLLRSEQYF. In DNA, the CDR3 is TGTGCCACCAGCGAAGGGGGACTACTACGATCCGAGCAGTACTTC.

V is TRBV6-5 and J is TRBJ2-7; unclear D gene. V lost 2 bases and J 7 bases, leaving 15 bases between the germline ends. Per germline, CDR1 MNHEY and CDR2 SVGAGI. The CDR3 contains 14 residues. DNA of the CDR3: TGTGCCAGCAGTTACCTTGGGCAATCTCATGAGCAGTACTTC. It codes for CASSYLGQSHEQYF.

The gene calls are TRBV9 and TRBJ1-2; 7 bases map to TRBD1. Germline V gene data show CDR1 as SGDLS and CDR2 as YYNGEE. Unmatched junction bases numbered 6, after V lost 3 bases and J lost 1 base. CDR3 length equals 15 residues. As DNA, the CDR3 is TGTGCCAGCAGCGCCGGGACAGCCAATAACTATGGCTACACCTTC. Amino acids: CASSAGTANNYGYTF.

The rearrangement uses TRBV19 and TRBJ1-4, with D possibly matching TRBD1 (5 bases). Germline loops: CDR1 LNHDA, CDR2 SQIVND (reference sequence). With 1 base removed from V and 3 bases from J, the gap between germline ends came to 12 bases. The CDR3 is 16 residues long. CDR3 residues: CASSIAHRRPNEKLFF. The CDR3 DNA sequence: TGTGCCAGTAGTATAGCCCACAGGAGACCTAATGAAAAACTGTTTTTT.

The CDR3 protein is CASRIQLAGGRGDTQYF. In DNA form, the CDR3 reads TGTGCCAGCAGGATACAACTAGCGGGGGGGCGTGGAGATACGCAGTATTTT. The chain uses TRBV2 and TRBJ2-3; 13 nucleotides match TRBD2. The junction had 11 bases not matched to a gene; V was cut back by 6 bases and J by 5 bases. Looked up from germline, CDR1 is SNHLY and CDR2 is FYNNEI. The CDR3 contains 17 residues.

This sequence joins TRBV7-6 and TRBJ2-2; 9 nucleotides match TRBD1. Trimming took 5 bases from V and 7 from J; bases not matched to a gene: 2. CDR3 length equals 13 residues. Germline V gene sequence: CDR1 SGHVS, CDR2 FNYEAQ. The CDR3, as DNA: TGTGCCAGCAGCCCGGGACAGGGCGGGGAGCTGTTTTTT. This gives the protein CASSPGQGGELFF.

V usage is TRBV5-1 and J usage is TRBJ2-5; 7 positions agree with TRBD2. V lost 4 bases and J lost 3; bases outside the gene matches: 9. The CDR3 sequence is 15 residues long. Germline values: CDR1 SGHRS, CDR2 YFSETQ. This chain's CDR3 is CASSPGTKAEETQYF. DNA of the CDR3: TGCGCCAGCAGCCCCGGGACTAAGGCTGAAGAGACCCAGTACTTC.

The V gene is TRBV27, the J gene TRBJ2-1, with 7 nucleotides matching TRBD2. The CDR3 runs to 14 residues. Trimming cost V 6 bases and J 6 bases; bases outside gene matches: 8. Germline V CDR1 and CDR2: MNHEY, SMNVEV (reference sequence). CDR3 sequence reads: CASRREGGLNEQFF. The CDR3 bases are TGTGCCAGCAGAAGGGAGGGAGGCCTCAATGAGCAGTTCTTC.

The CDR3 here is CASSTTSLEQFF. DNA for the CDR3: TGTGCCAGTAGTACAACTAGTCTTGAGCAGTTCTTC. The chain uses TRBV19 and TRBJ2-1; a possible D gene is TRBD2 (5 bases). The germline V gene has CDR1 LNHDA and CDR2 SQIVND (reference sequence). Deletions cut 4 bases from V and 9 bases from J, with 10 bases between. This CDR3 contains 12 residues.

The chain couples TRBV12-3 or TRBV12-4 to TRBJ2-7; 7 bases fit TRBD1. V dropped 6 bases and J dropped 7; count of bases not matched to a gene: 6. The length of the CDR3 is 12 residues. The CDR3 sequence: CASSLPRGEQYF. CDR3 DNA sequence: TGTGCCAGCAGCTTACCCAGGGGGGAGCAGTACTTC.

J is TRBJ2-7 and V is TRBV18, with 12 bases that match TRBD2. The V gene's germline CDR1 is KGHSH and CDR2 LQKENI. V lost 3 bases, J lost 1 base, and 1 base stayed unmatched. The CDR3 spans 15 residues. CDR3 residues: CASSPTSGSSYEQYF. Here the CDR3 DNA reads TGTGCCAGCTCACCGACTAGCGGGAGTTCCTACGAGCAGTACTTC.

The gene calls are TRBV18 and TRBJ2-3, with D possibly TRBD2 on 5 matching bases. The CDR3 is 13 amino acids. Trimming cost V 6 bases and J 2 bases, with 9 bases left between them. Germline CDR1 and CDR2: KGHSH and LQKENI. The CDR3 reads CASSLDSTDTQYF. CDR3 nucleotides: TGTGCCAGCTCTTTGGACTCCACAGATACGCAGTATTTT.

The chain uses TRBV6-5 and TRBJ2-7; no clear D. V dropped 6 bases and J dropped 0 bases, with 12 bases sitting between them. CDR1 MNHEY and CDR2 SVGAGI come from the germline V gene. CDR3 length: 14 amino acids. The CDR3 sequence: CASRPQVFSYEQYF. In DNA, the CDR3 is TGTGCCAGCAGACCTCAGGTATTCTCCTACGAGCAGTACTTC.

The chain links TRBV2 to TRBJ2-5; 8 positions agree with TRBD1. J was trimmed by 5 bases and V by 4 bases; bases with no gene match: 6. CDR1 and CDR2 (germline): SNHLY, FYNNEI. The CDR3 contains 14 residues. CDR3 sequence: CASSGSGGAETQYF. The CDR3 region has the DNA TGTGCCAGCAGTGGGTCAGGGGGCGCGGAGACCCAGTACTTC.

This clone was counted once. This chain joins TRBV10-3 and TRBJ2-7, with 7 nucleotides matching TRBD1. This CDR3 spans 14 amino acids. Germline-derived CDR1 and CDR2 are ENHRY and SYGVKD. The V segment lost 7 bases and the J segment 3 bases; nucleotides outside the gene matches: 9. CDR3 sequence: CAITEYRDSYEQYF. The CDR3 DNA follows: TGTGCCATCACCGAATACCGGGACAGCTACGAGCAGTACTTC.

The chain combines TRBV19 with TRBJ2-5; perhaps TRBD2 as D (7 bases). Germline V lookup: CDR1 LNHDA, CDR2 SQIVND (reference sequence). Trimming stripped 7 bases from V and 5 bases from J, with 29 bases between. CDR3 length: 18 amino acids. The CDR3 nucleotides are TGTGCCAGTACCGATAGGCCGTTTATGGCGGGGGCCGGGGAGACCCAGTACTTC. Protein sequence: CASTDRPFMAGAGETQYF. Drawing the rest from reference TRBV19 and TRBJ2-5, the complete variable domain is DGGITQSPKYLFRKEGQNVTLSCEQNLNHDAMYWYRQDPGQGLRLIYYSQIVNDFQKGDIAEGYSVSREKKESFPLTVTSAQKNPTAFYLCASTDRPFMAGAGETQYFGPGTRLLVL.

V is TRBV6-1 and J is TRBJ2-7; 12 positions agree with TRBD1. The CDR3 has 17 residues. Per the germline V gene, CDR1 is MNHNS and CDR2 is SASEGT. Losses at the gene ends were 0 bases for V and 5 bases for J; bases not matched to a gene: 8. CDR3 loop: CASSEAFRDRGPDEQYF. CDR3 DNA sequence: TGTGCCAGCAGTGAAGCGTTCCGGGACAGGGGGCCTGACGAGCAGTACTTC.

This chain joins TRBV7-2 and TRBJ1-4; perhaps TRBD1 as D (6 bases). V lost 5 bases to trimming and J lost 7 bases, with 17 bases between them. The germline V gene encodes CDR1 SGHTA and CDR2 FQGNSA. The CDR3 consists of 15 residues. The CDR3 nucleotides read TGTGCCAGCAGCCAAATCGGGACACGGGGTGAAAAACTGTTTTTT. As protein: CASSQIGTRGEKLFF.

The gene calls are TRBV4-3 and TRBJ2-1; 7 bases are a match to TRBD1. Trimming took 4 bases from V and 2 from J; bases not matched to a gene: 8. The CDR3 has 16 residues. Per the germline V gene, CDR1 is LGHNA and CDR2 is YSLEER. CDR3: CASSLQGVNPYNEQFF. The CDR3 DNA reads TGCGCCAGCAGCCTCCAGGGGGTGAACCCCTACAATGAGCAGTTCTTC.

This clone is a singleton in its sample. The chain has TRBV19 and TRBJ1-3; 10 nucleotides agree with TRBD1. The length of the CDR3 is 15 residues. Looked up from germline, CDR1 is LNHDA and CDR2 is SQIVND (reference sequence). V was pared by 5 bases and J by 5 bases, with 6 bases of the junction left unmatched. The CDR3 is CASSPGQGIRNTIYF. The CDR3 coding sequence is TGTGCCAGTAGTCCGGGACAGGGGATACGAAACACCATATATTTT.